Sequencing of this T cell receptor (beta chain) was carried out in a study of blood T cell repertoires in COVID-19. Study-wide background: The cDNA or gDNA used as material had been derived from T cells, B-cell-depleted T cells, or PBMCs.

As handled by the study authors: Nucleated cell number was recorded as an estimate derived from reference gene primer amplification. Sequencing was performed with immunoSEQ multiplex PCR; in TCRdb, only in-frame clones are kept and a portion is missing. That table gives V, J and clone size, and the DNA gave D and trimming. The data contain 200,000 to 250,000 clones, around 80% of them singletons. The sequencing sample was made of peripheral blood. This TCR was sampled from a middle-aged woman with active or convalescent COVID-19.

The CDR3 DNA follows: TGCGCCAGCCGGGGCGGGGGGAGCTCCTACGAGCAGTACGTC. Its translation: CASRGGGSSYEQYV. The chain has TRBV10-1 and TRBJ2-7, with TRBD2 matching 8 bases. The CDR3 loop spans 14 amino acids. The germline gives CDR1 WNHNN, CDR2 SYGVQD (reference sequence). V lost 8 bases and J lost 0; bases outside the gene matches: 6.